The present entry profiles one T cell receptor beta chain with its context. The data belong to a study of blood T cell repertoires in COVID-19. Overall study context: Samples representing acute and convalescent COVID-19 were sourced from the United States, Italy and Spain. T cells, B-cell-depleted T cells, or PBMCs provided the cDNA or gDNA that served as material.

Authors' processing steps: Amplification of reference gene primers was used by the study to estimate nucleated cell counts. Libraries were prepared by immunoSEQ multiplex PCR; TCRdb keeps only in-frame clonotypes and omits some of them. V and J calls and clone size follow that table, whereas D and trimming were derived from the DNA. The data contain some 240,000 clones, roughly 84% of them seen just once; the ten biggest clones take up roughly 8.7%. J lost 1 base, V lost 1 base, and 22 bases had no gene match. Germline V gene data show CDR1 as SGHRS and CDR2 as YFSETQ. CDR3 length: 22 amino acids. The chain has TRBV5-1 and TRBJ1-5; 8 positions match TRBD1. Material: peripheral blood. This receptor was identified in a man aged 50-59 years with active or convalescent COVID-19. The CDR3 DNA reads as TGCGCCAGCAGCTTGCGCCCGAGGTGGGACAGACAGGGGATGGAGAGCAATCAGCCCCAGCATTTT. It encodes CASSLRPRWDRQGMESNQPQHF.